The clone carrying this T cell receptor beta chain was detected only a few times. Within the sample, other DNA sequences also encode this same CDR3. The source of the sample is a study of beta chain features in type 1 diabetes. Looking at the study overall: Patients shared similar age, gender and cell yields with healthy donors.

V lost 1 base and J 5 bases, leaving 5 bases between the germline ends. CDR3 length: 12 amino acids. The germline gives CDR1 MNHEY, CDR2 SVGAGI. As every portion of the isolated RNA was reverse transcribed, the sequencing read expressed TCRB transcripts. Clones were read by immunoSEQ multiplex PCR, and TCRdb kept only the in-frame ones, dropping some. The table has about 340,000 clones, under 8.5% seen once. This receptor was obtained from a woman under 30 in good health. The sequencing sample was made of central memory CD4+ T cells from blood. The J gene is TRBJ2-5, the V gene TRBV6-5; D is uncertain. The CDR3 sequence is CASSYYGETQYF. CDR3 nucleotides: TGTGCCAGCAGTTACTACGGTGAGACCCAGTACTTC.